These 26 T cell receptor beta chains share one sample of origin, sequenced in a study of blood T cells in healthy people across ages. A second roughly 6 to 11 cycle PCR used barcoded and J-beta primers. TCRdb itself ran the 5' RACE reads through MiXCR, one entry per CDR3 protein. The sample has about 780,000 distinct CDR3 sequences, 35% to 50% seen once. Sequences were obtained from blood. The receptors come from a man older than 75 in good health.

Notes on this clonotype: Since a much larger clone is just one base distant, this may be a read error. The V call is TRBV4-1, the J call TRBJ2-3, with D unresolved. The ends were cut back, 1 base at V and 2 bases at J, with 13 bases in the middle. CDR3 length: 16 residues. Germline values: CDR1 MGHRA, CDR2 YSYEKL. As DNA, the CDR3 is TGCGCCAGCAGCCAAGCGAACTGTCTTTACACAGATACGCAGTATTTT. This codes for CASSQANCLYTDTQYF.

The V call is TRBV5-1, the J call TRBJ2-5; 8 positions agree with TRBD2. The J call could be wrong; TRBJ2-7 is a better fit for the DNA end. Germline V CDR1 and CDR2: SGHRS, YFSETQ. CDR3 length: 16 amino acids. CDR3 in amino acids: CASSLAGGSGSYEQYF. In nucleotides, the CDR3 is TGCGCCAGCAGCTTGGCCGGGGGGAGCGGGAGTTACGAGCAGTACTTC.

This clonotype was seen repeatedly, ten times or more. The chain couples TRBV7-2 to TRBJ2-5; 12 bases map to TRBD1. V shed 5 bases, J shed 3 bases, and the junction held 10 bases outside the gene matches. The length of the CDR3 is 17 residues. Per germline, CDR1 SGHTA and CDR2 FQGNSA. In DNA form, the CDR3 reads TGTGCCAGCAGCCTAAGGGGACAGGGGGCGCGGAAAGAGACCCAGTACTTC. It is translated as CASSLRGQGARKETQYF.

The chain uses TRBV7-9 and TRBJ2-1, with TRBD1 matching 7 bases. Germline V CDR1 and CDR2: SEHNR, FQNEAQ (reference sequence). CDR3 length equals 15 residues. The trim removed 1 base at V and 2 bases at J, leaving 2 bases unmatched. The CDR3 DNA reads as TGTGCCAGCAGCTTAGGGACAGGAACCTACAATGAGCAGTTCTTC. Amino acid sequence: CASSLGTGTYNEQFF.

About this clonotype itself: Mismatch with germline at one junction end may stem from a read error. The chain recombines TRBV18 with TRBJ1-5; TRBD1 might be the D (5 bases). This CDR3 comprises 15 residues. Germline V gene data show CDR1 as KGHSH and CDR2 as LQKENI. CDR3 protein: CASSPRQSSNQPQHF. The CDR3 coding sequence is TGCGCCAGCTCACCGCGACAGAGTAGCAATCAGCCCCAGCATTTT.

CDR3 DNA sequence: TGTGCCAGCAGCTTCCGCGGGAGTGGAGATACGCAGTATTTT. It translates to CASSFRGSGDTQYF. The chain carries TRBV5-6 and TRBJ2-3, with 7 bases lining up with TRBD2. CDR1 and CDR2 from the germline V gene are SGHDT and YYEEEE. The CDR3 has 14 residues. V was pared by 2 bases and J by 5 bases, with 5 bases of the junction left unmatched.

The genes are TRBV2 and TRBJ2-7; TRBD1 might be the D (6 bases). CDR3 size: 14 residues. Trimming took 8 bases from V and 1 from J, leaving 15 bases between them. Germline CDR1 and CDR2: SNHLY and FYNNEI. CDR3 residues: CASLKGVVSYEQYF. CDR3 nucleotide sequence: TGTGCCAGCCTAAAGGGGGTTGTATCCTACGAGCAGTACTTC.

This clonotype was found a few times. J is TRBJ2-7 and V is TRBV7-2; TRBD2 matches 10 bases. The CDR3 covers 15 residues. In germline, CDR1 is SGHTA, CDR2 FQGNSA. After removal of 4 bases from V and 0 bases from J, the junction contained 3 bases not matched to a gene. The CDR3 sequence: CASSSTSGASYEQYF. Written as DNA, the CDR3 is TGTGCCAGCAGCTCCACTAGCGGGGCCTCCTACGAGCAGTACTTC.

This chain links TRBV10-3 with TRBJ2-5; 10 bases align to TRBD1. The CDR3 has 14 residues. Losses at the gene ends were 8 bases for V and 4 bases for J; bases not matched to a gene: 7. Germline V gives CDR1 ENHRY, CDR2 SYGVKD. This CDR3 is CAIGDRDRGETQYF. The CDR3 nucleotides are TGTGCCATCGGAGACCGGGACAGGGGAGAGACCCAGTACTTC.

The chain joins TRBV12-3 or TRBV12-4 to TRBJ1-5; weak D call: TRBD1 (5 bases). CDR3 size: 13 residues. Between the trimmed V and J ends, which lost 9 bases and 0 bases, there was a span of 9 bases. CDR3 in amino acids: CASGGGSNQPQHF. CDR3 nucleotides: TGTGCCAGTGGGGGAGGTAGCAATCAGCCCCAGCATTTT.

This clonotype has just a few counts. The V call is TRBV27, the J call TRBJ2-1, with TRBD2 as a possible D gene (5 bases). The CDR3 length is 15 residues. Germline CDR1 and CDR2: MNHEY and SMNVEV (reference sequence). V was cut by 2 bases and J by 5 bases, with 13 bases left in between. CDR3 loop: CASSLPGIVNNEQFF. The CDR3, as DNA: TGTGCCAGCAGTTTACCGGGGATTGTCAACAATGAGCAGTTCTTC.

This clonotype showed up many times. V usage is TRBV20-1 and J usage is TRBJ2-5; weak D call: TRBD2 (6 bases). The CDR3 has 16 amino acids. Trimming took 0 bases from V and 5 from J, leaving 19 bases between them. Germline assignment: CDR1 DFQATT and CDR2 SNEGSKA (reference sequence). The CDR3: CSARDPWDSTVETQYF. CDR3 in DNA: TGCAGTGCTAGAGATCCTTGGGACTCTACGGTGGAGACCCAGTACTTC.

The chain combines TRBV11-2 with TRBJ2-7, with 8 bases identical to TRBD2. The CDR3 has 13 amino acids. From germline, CDR1 is SGHAT and CDR2 FQNNGV. The V and J ends lost 7 bases and 2 bases, in that order; junction bases with no gene match: 4. The CDR3 nucleotides are TGTGCCAGCACCCGGGGGGGAACCTACGAGCAGTACTTC. It codes for CASTRGGTYEQYF.

The V call is TRBV5-1, the J call TRBJ2-4; 8 nucleotides match TRBD1. With the DNA end fitting TRBJ2-7 better, the J assignment may be wrong. This CDR3 has 15 amino acids. Germline CDR1 reads SGHRS; CDR2 reads YFSETQ. The CDR3 DNA sequence: TGCGCCAGCAGCTTTGGGACAGGCCCTACCTACGAGCAGTACTTC. This sequence encodes CASSFGTGPTYEQYF.

In its sample, this clonotype was seen a few times. The chain couples TRBV29-1 to TRBJ2-1; 8 bases fit TRBD2. The V segment lost 1 base and the J segment 7 bases; nucleotides outside the gene matches: 6. CDR3 length: 14 residues. Germline V lookup: CDR1 SQVTM, CDR2 ANQGSEA. In DNA, the CDR3 is TGCAGCGTTGAAGCTAGGGGGACTAGGAATGAGCAGTTCTTC. Amino acid sequence: CSVEARGTRNEQFF.

The chain links TRBV15 to TRBJ2-5; D is undetermined. Germline assignment: CDR1 LNHNV and CDR2 YYDKDF (reference sequence). The ends were cut back, 1 base at V and 3 bases at J, with 6 bases in the middle. The CDR3 has 13 residues. Here the CDR3 DNA reads TGTGCCACCAGCAGAGGGAATGAAGAGACCCAGTACTTC. Protein sequence: CATSRGNEETQYF.

This chain joins TRBV7-2 and TRBJ2-1, with 7 bases aligning to TRBD2. CDR1 is SGHTA, CDR2 FQGNSA, per germline. The V and J ends lost 5 bases and 7 bases, in that order; junction bases with no gene match: 11. This CDR3 is 15 amino acids long. CDR3 residues: CASSRLGGSLNEQFF. CDR3 nucleotides: TGTGCCAGCAGCCGGCTAGGCGGGAGTTTGAATGAGCAGTTCTTC.

This clonotype was observed at least ten times. The chain carries TRBV10-3 and TRBJ2-1; 8 bases are a match to TRBD2. V lost 3 bases to trimming and J lost 7 bases; unmatched junction nucleotides: 11. This CDR3 contains 16 residues. CDR1 and CDR2 from the germline V gene are ENHRY and SYGVKD. The CDR3: CAISDQQRENVNEQFF. The CDR3 nucleotides read TGTGCCATCAGTGACCAGCAGCGGGAGAATGTAAATGAGCAGTTCTTC.

Ten or more counts support this clonotype. The V gene is TRBV27, the J gene TRBJ1-4; D perhaps matches TRBD1 (6 bases). The CDR3 is made up of 18 amino acids. Trimming removed 6 bases from V and 7 bases from J, with 27 bases in between. CDR1 is MNHEY, CDR2 SMNVEV, per germline (reference sequence). The CDR3 nucleotides are TGTGCCAGCAGCTCACTTATAGGAGGGGGGGCGCCTGGTGAAAAACTGTTTTTT. Protein product: CASSSLIGGGAPGEKLFF.

This clonotype was seen more than once but under ten times. CDR3 in DNA: TGTGCCAGCAGCCAAGAGGCGGGAGCCTATACGAATGAGCAGTTCTTC. It codes for CASSQEAGAYTNEQFF. The rearrangement uses TRBV3-1 and TRBJ2-1; 7 positions match TRBD2. Germline lookup yields CDR1 LGHDT and CDR2 YNNKEL (reference sequence). The V and J ends lost 0 bases and 7 bases, in that order; junction bases with no gene match: 9. CDR3 size: 16 residues.

The chain carries TRBV6-6 and TRBJ2-1; D is uncertain. The CDR3 extends over 13 amino acids. Germline V gives CDR1 MNHNY, CDR2 SVGAGI (reference sequence). V lost 2 bases and J lost 7, with 9 bases in between. CDR3 sequence: CASSYEARNEQFF. In DNA form, the CDR3 reads TGTGCCAGCAGTTACGAAGCGCGGAATGAGCAGTTCTTC.

This chain joins TRBV7-8 and TRBJ2-1; tentatively, D is TRBD1 or TRBD2 (5 bases each). The V end was cut by 1 base, the J end by 7 bases, with 14 bases between. This CDR3 region has 15 residues. The germline V gene encodes CDR1 SGHVS and CDR2 FQNEAQ. The CDR3 nucleotides read TGTGCCAGCAGCTTAGGTCAGGGAGATTGGAATGAGCAGTTCTTC. Encoded protein: CASSLGQGDWNEQFF.

This clonotype was counted a few times. V is TRBV12-3 or TRBV12-4 and J is TRBJ2-7; weak D call: TRBD2 (6 bases). The CDR3 spans 13 residues. Trimming stripped 7 bases from V and 4 bases from J, with 14 bases between. The CDR3 coding sequence is TGTGCCAGCACACTTAGCGGAGTTTACGAGCAGTACTTC. This codes for CASTLSGVYEQYF.

In this sample, this clonotype turned up a few times. One base away lies a much larger clone, so this may be a sequencing read error. In DNA form, the CDR3 reads TGCGCCAGCAGCTTGGGATCCCGACCAGATACGCAGTATTTT. Its protein is CASSLGSRPDTQYF. V is TRBV5-1 and J is TRBJ2-3, with D uncertain. Trimming took 0 bases from V and 4 from J, leaving 9 bases between them. The CDR3 length is 14 residues. The germline V gene has CDR1 SGHRS and CDR2 YFSETQ.

A few counts support this clonotype. The J gene is TRBJ2-3, the V gene TRBV29-1, with D perhaps matching TRBD1 (6 bases). Germline V gene sequence: CDR1 SQVTM, CDR2 ANQGSEA. CDR3 length equals 13 residues. V was clipped by 7 bases and J by 6 bases, with 17 bases between them. CDR3: CSAAQGPRDTQYF. DNA for the CDR3: TGCAGCGCAGCACAGGGCCCGCGGGATACGCAGTATTTT.

This chain connects TRBV27 to TRBJ2-4; D is perhaps TRBD1 (6 bases). The J call is doubtful: the DNA matches TRBJ2-5 better. The CDR3 is 13 amino acids. Germline loops: CDR1 MNHEY, CDR2 SMNVEV (reference sequence). CDR3 loop: CASSVLGGETQYF. In DNA form, the CDR3 reads TGTGCCAGCAGTGTATTAGGGGGAGAGACCCAGTACTTC.